This entry concerns a single T cell receptor (beta chain). Its antigen is not known. Repertoires were generated with immunoSEQ multiplex PCR, while TCRdb's copy carries only in-frame clones and drops some. The sample consists of around 110,000 clones, approximately 90% of them appearing once. This specimen belongs to a study of graft-versus-host responses after intestinal transplantation. Study context: Recipients got multivisceral, liver-intestinal, or isolated intestinal transplants.

The TCR comes from a human donor who was the organ donor for an intestinal transplant. The sample consisted of unstimulated CD4+ T cells sorted from spleen or lymph node cells, taken before transplant.

CDR3 residues: CASSTGLGNQPQHF. The CDR3 DNA follows: TGTGCCAGCTCGACAGGGCTCGGCAATCAGCCCCAGCATTTT. The rearrangement links TRBV18 to TRBJ1-5; 7 nucleotides agree with TRBD1. V lost 6 bases, J lost 2 bases, and 4 bases stayed unmatched. The CDR3 is 14 residues long. CDR1 and CDR2 (germline): KGHSH, LQKENI. Based on the CDR3 plus reference TRBV18 and TRBJ1-5, the full variable domain is NAGVMQNPRHLVRRRGQEARLRCSPMKGHSHVYWYRQLPEEGLKFMVYLQKENIIDESGMPKERFSAEFPKEGPSILRIQQVVRGDSAAYFCASSTGLGNQPQHFGDGTRLSIL.